One sample yielded the 24 T cell receptor beta chains listed below, sequenced in a study of control samples from healthy donors and cancer patients. Some clones are missing from TCRdb's copy, which holds only in-frame ones; the method was immunoSEQ multiplex PCR. The repertoire consists of some 130,000 clones, with 85% to 95% occurring once and the leading ten covering roughly 1.7%. The sequenced material came from PBMCs. The source of these receptors is a man aged 45 to 65 with head and neck cancer.

The chain recombines TRBV13 with TRBJ2-7; D ambiguous. CDR3 length: 13 residues. Trimming shortened V by 2 bases and J by 6 bases, and 11 bases separated the two germline ends. Germline lookup yields CDR1 PRHDT and CDR2 FYEKMQ (reference sequence). CDR3 in amino acids: CASSLQPAVEQYF. CDR3 nucleotides: TGTGCCAGCAGCTTACAACCCGCAGTCGAGCAGTACTTC. Together with reference TRBV13 and TRBJ2-7, the CDR3 gives the full variable domain: AAGVIQSPRHLIKEKRETATLKCYPIPRHDTVYWYQQGPGQDPQFLISFYEKMQSDKGSIPDRFSAQQFSDYHSELNMSSLELGDSALYFCASSLQPAVEQYFGPGTRLTVT.

J is TRBJ2-1 and V is TRBV6-1; 9 nucleotides match TRBD1. Trimming at V came to 3 bases and at J to 5 bases, leaving 5 bases not matched to a gene. The CDR3 has 15 amino acids. In germline, CDR1 is MNHNS, CDR2 SASEGT. CDR3 DNA sequence: TGTGCCAGCAGTGAGGGGGGACAGGGCCACAATGAGCAGTTCTTC. Translated, it gives CASSEGGQGHNEQFF.

This clone occurred once. The chain joins TRBV7-2 to TRBJ2-4; 8 positions match TRBD2. Germline V gives CDR1 SGHTA, CDR2 FQGNSA. J was trimmed by 9 bases and V by 5 bases; bases with no gene match: 15. CDR3 length equals 16 residues. The CDR3 is CASSLHSAGGGIIQYF. CDR3 coding DNA: TGTGCCAGCAGCCTCCACTCGGCGGGGGGAGGAATCATTCAGTACTTC.

The chain carries TRBV14 and TRBJ2-3; 7 bases are a match to TRBD2. The V segment lost 8 bases and the J segment 2 bases; nucleotides outside the gene matches: 4. CDR1 SGHDN and CDR2 FVKESK come from the germline V gene. The CDR3 is 13 residues long. The DNA of the CDR3 is TGTGCCAGCCAGACTAGCTTCACAGATACGCAGTATTTT. This gives the protein CASQTSFTDTQYF.

The chain uses TRBV4-1 and TRBJ2-7, with a tentative D call TRBD1 (5 bases). The V end lost 1 base, the J end lost 3 bases, and 10 bases lay between the germline ends. The CDR3 is 14 amino acids. Germline V CDR1 and CDR2: MGHRA, YSYEKL. The CDR3 loop is CASSQGDSVYEQYF. DNA of the CDR3: TGCGCCAGCAGCCAAGGTGACAGCGTCTACGAGCAGTACTTC.

This rearrangement joins TRBV6-5 to TRBJ1-1; 8 positions match TRBD1. CDR1 is MNHEY, CDR2 SVGAGI, per germline. This CDR3 region has 15 residues. Unmatched junction bases numbered 9, after V lost 6 bases and J lost 3 bases. The CDR3 here is CASSGQGGWDTEAFF. The DNA of the CDR3 is TGTGCCAGCAGCGGACAGGGAGGTTGGGACACTGAAGCTTTCTTT.

The rearrangement uses TRBV30 and TRBJ1-6, with D perhaps matching TRBD1 (5 bases). In germline, CDR1 is GTSNPN, CDR2 SVGIG (reference sequence). This CDR3 spans 13 amino acids. The V end was cut by 1 base, the J end by 10 bases, with 11 bases between. The CDR3 sequence is CAWSGQLGSPLHF. The CDR3 DNA reads TGTGCCTGGAGTGGACAGCTAGGCTCACCCCTCCACTTT.

The chain's CDR3 is CASSLGGRRETQYF. As DNA, the CDR3 is TGTGCCAGCAGTCTAGGGGGGAGGCGGGAGACCCAGTACTTC. The chain employs TRBV6-5 and TRBJ2-5; D might be TRBD1 or TRBD2, each matching 6 bases. This CDR3 comprises 14 residues. Between the trimmed V and J ends, which lost 5 bases and 5 bases, there was a span of 15 bases. CDR1 is MNHEY and CDR2 is SVGAGI in the germline V gene.

Concerning this clone: The sample has other DNA sequences that encode this CDR3 too. The chain has TRBV6-5 and TRBJ1-6; 9 bases fit TRBD1. The CDR3 runs to 15 residues. Germline loops: CDR1 MNHEY, CDR2 SVGAGI. After removal of 2 bases from V and 7 bases from J, the junction contained 3 bases not matched to a gene. CDR3 region: CASSYDGTGNSPLHF. The CDR3 DNA reads as TGTGCCAGCAGTTACGACGGGACAGGGAATTCACCCCTCCACTTT.

V usage is TRBV4-2 and J usage is TRBJ1-4, with a possible D match to TRBD1 (5 bases). Germline CDR1 reads LGHNA; CDR2 reads YNFKEQ. The CDR3 has 17 amino acids. Between the trimmed V and J ends, which lost 1 base and 2 bases, there was a span of 14 bases. The CDR3 reads CASSQGSGPRTNEKLFF. CDR3 in DNA: TGTGCCAGCAGCCAAGGGTCGGGGCCGCGCACTAATGAAAAACTGTTTTTT.

This chain links TRBV14 with TRBJ2-7, with 9 bases lining up with TRBD1. The CDR3 covers 16 residues. Germline CDR1 and CDR2: SGHDN and FVKESK. V was pared by 0 bases and J by 6 bases, with 9 bases of the junction left unmatched. As DNA, the CDR3 is TGTGCCAGCAGCCAAGATCAGAGGGGACAGGGAGCCGAGCAGTACTTC. Protein product: CASSQDQRGQGAEQYF. Full variable domain (missing parts from reference TRBV14 and TRBJ2-7): EAGVTQFPSHSVIEKGQTVTLRCDPISGHDNLYWYRRVMGKEIKFLLHFVKESKQDESGMPNNRFLAERTGGTYSTLKVQPAELEDSGVYFCASSQDQRGQGAEQYFGPGTRLTVT.

The genes are TRBV30 and TRBJ1-6, with 10 bases that match TRBD1. Losses at the gene ends were 3 bases for V and 8 bases for J; bases not matched to a gene: 7. This CDR3 has 15 amino acids. Germline-derived CDR1 and CDR2 are GTSNPN and SVGIG (reference sequence). The CDR3 DNA sequence: TGTGCCTGGAGACCCCCGGGACAGGGGCATTCACCCCTCCACTTT. Translating it yields CAWRPPGQGHSPLHF. The whole variable domain, remainder taken from reference TRBV30 and TRBJ1-6, is SQTIHQWPATLVQPVGSPLSLECTVEGTSNPNLYWYRQAAGRGLQLLFYSVGIGQISSEVPQNLSASRPQDRQFILSSKKLLLSDSGFYLCAWRPPGQGHSPLHFGNGTRLTVT.

The chain recombines TRBV2 with TRBJ1-4; TRBD1 matches 8 bases. CDR1 and CDR2 from the germline V gene are SNHLY and FYNNEI. With 4 bases clipped from V and 8 bases from J, the junction kept 12 bases outside the gene matches. This CDR3 comprises 16 residues. Written as DNA, the CDR3 is TGTGCCAGCAGTGTCGGACAGGGTCGAGTTTGGGAAAAACTGTTTTTT. As protein: CASSVGQGRVWEKLFF.

The genes are TRBV5-1 and TRBJ2-7; D is possibly TRBD2 (7 bases). CDR1 is SGHRS, CDR2 YFSETQ, per germline. V dropped 4 bases and J dropped 1 base, with 12 bases sitting between them. The CDR3 totals 14 residues. CDR3 coding DNA: TGCGCCAGCAGCCCGGGGGGCATTTCCTACGAGCAGTACTTC. Protein sequence: CASSPGGISYEQYF.

The CDR3 loop reads CASQTRGADTGELFF. The CDR3 nucleotides read TGTGCCAGTCAAACCAGGGGCGCGGACACCGGGGAGCTGTTTTTT. This chain connects TRBV19 to TRBJ2-2, with a tentative D call TRBD1 (6 bases). The V end lost 8 bases, the J end lost 3 bases, and 16 bases lay between the germline ends. Germline CDR1 LNHDA, CDR2 SQIVND (reference sequence). The CDR3 sequence is 15 residues long.

The rearrangement uses TRBV3-1 (or the pseudogene TRBV3-2) and TRBJ2-2; D unclear. V was cut by 1 base and J by 4 bases, with 10 bases left in between. Germline assignment: CDR1 LGHDT and CDR2 YNNKEL (reference sequence). The CDR3 runs to 15 residues. Here the CDR3 DNA reads TGTGCCAGCAGCCAAGGCTTAAGGAGCACCGGGGAGCTGTTTTTT. It translates to CASSQGLRSTGELFF.

This clone was picked up one time. The J gene is TRBJ2-7, the V gene TRBV24-1; D call uncertain. This CDR3 comprises 16 residues. V was shortened by 4 bases and J by 4 bases, with 19 bases between the two germline ends. Germline V CDR1 and CDR2: KGHDR, SFDVKD. Here the CDR3 reads CATSDRHGGMGYEQYF. CDR3 DNA: TGTGCCACCAGTGACCGACACGGTGGAATGGGTTACGAGCAGTACTTC.

The V and J genes are TRBV19 and TRBJ1-5; TRBD1 matches 9 bases. The CDR3 covers 16 residues. The junction had 4 bases not matched to a gene; V was cut back by 4 bases and J by 0 bases. Germline lookup yields CDR1 LNHDA and CDR2 SQIVND (reference sequence). CDR3 loop: CASSTRGQGSNQPQHF. The DNA for the CDR3 is TGTGCCAGTAGTACCCGGGGACAGGGTAGCAATCAGCCCCAGCATTTT.

The chain has TRBV7-9 and TRBJ1-2; D ambiguous. CDR1 SEHNR and CDR2 FQNEAQ come from the germline V gene (reference sequence). Between the trimmed V and J ends, which lost 3 bases and 6 bases, there was a span of 11 bases. This CDR3 contains 13 residues. In nucleotides, the CDR3 is TGTGCCAGCAGCTTGGGATGGGTCGATGGCTACACCTTC. Its protein product is CASSLGWVDGYTF.

The V call is TRBV6-5, the J call TRBJ2-5; 10 nucleotides agree with TRBD2. With 6 bases clipped from V and 3 bases from J, the junction kept 7 bases outside the gene matches. The germline V gene encodes CDR1 MNHEY and CDR2 SVGAGI. This CDR3 is built from 15 residues. This CDR3 reads CASSLLAGREETQYF. DNA for the CDR3: TGTGCCAGCAGCCTACTAGCGGGGAGAGAAGAGACCCAGTACTTC.

This chain links TRBV27 with TRBJ2-1; D call uncertain. The CDR3 has 13 amino acids. The germline gives CDR1 MNHEY, CDR2 SMNVEV (reference sequence). V was trimmed by 5 bases and J by 3 bases, leaving 8 bases between them. DNA of the CDR3: TGTGCCAGCAGTCAGCAGTTCTACAATGAGCAGTTCTTC. This codes for CASSQQFYNEQFF.

The chain couples TRBV30 to TRBJ1-2, with D uncertain. Trimming cost V 0 bases and J 5 bases, with 7 bases left between them. This CDR3 has 12 residues. The germline CDR1 and CDR2 sequences are GTSNPN and SVGIG (reference sequence). DNA of the CDR3: TGTGCCTGGAGTGTACGGGGTTATGGCTACACCTTC. This codes for CAWSVRGYGYTF.

V usage is TRBV6-2 or TRBV6-3 and J usage is TRBJ1-4, with D possibly TRBD1 on 5 matching bases. CDR1 and CDR2 (germline): MNHEY, SVGEGT. V was trimmed by 2 bases and J by 7 bases, leaving 14 bases between them. CDR3 length: 15 residues. Written as DNA, the CDR3 is TGTGCCAGCAGTTACGGGGGAGGGGATGGTGAAAAACTGTTTTTT. It codes for CASSYGGGDGEKLFF.

The CDR3 spells CATSRDLGNMSPLHF. The CDR3 DNA is TGTGCCACCAGCAGAGATTTGGGGAATATGTCACCCCTCCACTTT. The chain recombines TRBV15 with TRBJ1-6; unclear D gene. CDR1 and CDR2 (germline): LNHNV, YYDKDF (reference sequence). Trimming cost V 0 bases and J 10 bases, with 13 bases left between them. The CDR3 is made up of 15 amino acids.